This T cell receptor (beta chain) was found in a study of T cells in Graves' hyperthyroidism and ophthalmopathy. This clonotype was picked up many times. V lost 4 bases to trimming and J lost 1 base, with 22 bases between them. This CDR3 comprises 18 residues. Germline loops: CDR1 MNHEY, CDR2 SMNVEV (reference sequence). Using RNA transcripts as the source, TCR beta CDR3 regions were amplified. Initially, a first-round RT-PCR of the TCR CDR3 employed the HTBI primer set. TCRdb independently ran MiXCR on the multiplex PCR reads; one entry per CDR3 protein. The data show some 460,000 distinct CDR3 sequences, around 16% seen once.

The rearrangement joins TRBV27 to TRBJ1-1; the D gene is possibly TRBD1 (6 bases). Sequencing was carried out using blood. The TCR comes from a woman aged 18-29 years with Graves' hyperthyroidism. This CDR3 is CASSWCTSGVAGNTEAFF. The DNA for the CDR3 is TGTGCCAGCAGTTGGTGTACTTCAGGGGTCGCGGGGAACACTGAAGCTTTCTTT.